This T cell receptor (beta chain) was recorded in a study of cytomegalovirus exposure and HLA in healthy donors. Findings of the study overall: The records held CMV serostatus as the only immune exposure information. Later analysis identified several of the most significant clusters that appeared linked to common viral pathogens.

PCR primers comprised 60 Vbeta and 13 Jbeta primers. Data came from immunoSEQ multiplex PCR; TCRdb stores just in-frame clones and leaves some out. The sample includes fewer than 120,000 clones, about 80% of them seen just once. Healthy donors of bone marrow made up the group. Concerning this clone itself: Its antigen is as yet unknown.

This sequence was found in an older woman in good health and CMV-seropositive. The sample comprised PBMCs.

The CDR3 sequence: CASSPQGEYTEAFF. DNA of the CDR3: TGTGCCAGCAGTCCCCAGGGGGAGTACACTGAAGCTTTCTTT. The chain has TRBV6-5 and TRBJ1-1, with 7 nucleotides matching TRBD1. CDR3 length: 14 amino acids. CDR1 is MNHEY and CDR2 is SVGAGI in the germline V gene. V dropped 5 bases and J dropped 3; count of bases not matched to a gene: 6.